This TCR beta chain comes out of a study of shared clonotypes between healthy human individuals. Study in general: Per donor, three plates held CD4 naive cells, three held CD4 memory, two held CD8 naive and one held CD8 memory.

As concerns this clone: Additional DNA sequences in this sample encode the identical CDR3.

The junction had 4 bases not matched to a gene; V was cut back by 8 bases and J by 3 bases. The CDR3 loop spans 12 amino acids. The germline CDR1 and CDR2 sequences are MNHNS and SASEGT. The protocol was immunoSEQ multiplex PCR, while the TCRdb copy is restricted to in-frame clones and leaves out a portion. The sample carries about 2.2 million clones, just over 90% recorded once. Naive CD8 isolation took CD45RO-negative cells positively selected for CCR7 and excluded terminally differentiated effector memory CD45RA+ cells. J is TRBJ2-7 and V is TRBV6-1; 7 bases align to TRBD1. This clonotype was sampled from a man younger than 35 in good health. Some clones in this sample may be carry-over from other donors' samples. Material: naive CD8+ T cells from PBMCs. CDR3 amino acids: CASRHRGYEQYF. In DNA, the CDR3 is TGTGCCAGCCGTCACAGGGGCTACGAGCAGTACTTC.